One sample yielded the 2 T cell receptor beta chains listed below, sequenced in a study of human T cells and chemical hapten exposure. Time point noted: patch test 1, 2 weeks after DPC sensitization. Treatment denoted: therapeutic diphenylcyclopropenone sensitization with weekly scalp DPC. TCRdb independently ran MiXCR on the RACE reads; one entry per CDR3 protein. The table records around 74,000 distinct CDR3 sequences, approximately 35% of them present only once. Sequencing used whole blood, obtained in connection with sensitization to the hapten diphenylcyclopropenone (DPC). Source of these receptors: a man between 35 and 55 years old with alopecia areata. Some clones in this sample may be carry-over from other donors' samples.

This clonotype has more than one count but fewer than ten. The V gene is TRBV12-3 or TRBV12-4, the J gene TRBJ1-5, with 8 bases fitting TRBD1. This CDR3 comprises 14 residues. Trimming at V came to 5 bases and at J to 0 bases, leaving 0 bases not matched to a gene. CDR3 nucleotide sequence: TGTGCCAGCAGTCAGGGGGCTAGCAATCAGCCCCAGCATTTT. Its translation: CASSQGASNQPQHF.

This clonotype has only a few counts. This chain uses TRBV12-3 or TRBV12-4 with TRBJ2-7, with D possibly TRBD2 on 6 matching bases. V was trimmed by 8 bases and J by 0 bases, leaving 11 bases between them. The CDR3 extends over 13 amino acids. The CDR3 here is CASLAEPSYEQYF. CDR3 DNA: TGTGCCAGCTTAGCGGAGCCCTCCTACGAGCAGTACTTC.